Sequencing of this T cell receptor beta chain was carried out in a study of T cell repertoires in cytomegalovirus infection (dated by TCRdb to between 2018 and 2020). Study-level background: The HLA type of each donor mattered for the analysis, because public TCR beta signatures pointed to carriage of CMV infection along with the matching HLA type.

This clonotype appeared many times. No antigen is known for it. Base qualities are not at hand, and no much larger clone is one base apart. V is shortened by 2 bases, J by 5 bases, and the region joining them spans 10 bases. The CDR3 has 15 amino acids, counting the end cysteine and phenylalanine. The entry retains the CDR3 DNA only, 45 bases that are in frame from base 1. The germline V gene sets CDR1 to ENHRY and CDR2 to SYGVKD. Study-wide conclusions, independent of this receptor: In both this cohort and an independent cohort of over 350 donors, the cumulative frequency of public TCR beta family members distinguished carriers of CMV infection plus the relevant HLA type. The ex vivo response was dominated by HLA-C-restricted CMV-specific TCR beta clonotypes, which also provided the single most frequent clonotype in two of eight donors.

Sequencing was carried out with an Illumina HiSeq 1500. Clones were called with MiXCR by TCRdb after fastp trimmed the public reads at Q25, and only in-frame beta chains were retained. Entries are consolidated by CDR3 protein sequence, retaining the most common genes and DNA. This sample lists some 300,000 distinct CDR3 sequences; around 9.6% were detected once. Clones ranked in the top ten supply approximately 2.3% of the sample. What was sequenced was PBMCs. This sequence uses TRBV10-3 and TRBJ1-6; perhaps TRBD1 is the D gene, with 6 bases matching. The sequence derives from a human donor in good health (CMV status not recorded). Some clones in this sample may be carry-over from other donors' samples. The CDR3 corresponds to CAISERGQNNSPLHF. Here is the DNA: TGTGCCATCAGTGAGCGAGGACAGAATAATTCACCCCTCCACTTT.